This T cell receptor beta chain was retrieved from a study of shared clonotypes between healthy human individuals. Here immunoSEQ multiplex PCR was the method, and the copy in TCRdb shows in-frame clones only, minus some. In the table there are millions of clones, roughly nine tenths of which are singletons. Trimming pared 3 bases from V and 5 bases from J, leaving 6 bases between. The V gene's germline CDR1 is ENHRY and CDR2 SYGVKD. This CDR3 comprises 12 residues. The receptor was derived from a man in his late teens or twenties in good health. The chain recombines TRBV10-3 with TRBJ2-3, with D uncertain. What was sequenced was naive CD4+ T cells sorted from blood. The subset was: CD45RA+ positively selected. The CDR3 is CAISDGIDTQYF. In nucleotides, the CDR3 is TGTGCCATCAGTGATGGGATAGATACGCAGTATTTT.